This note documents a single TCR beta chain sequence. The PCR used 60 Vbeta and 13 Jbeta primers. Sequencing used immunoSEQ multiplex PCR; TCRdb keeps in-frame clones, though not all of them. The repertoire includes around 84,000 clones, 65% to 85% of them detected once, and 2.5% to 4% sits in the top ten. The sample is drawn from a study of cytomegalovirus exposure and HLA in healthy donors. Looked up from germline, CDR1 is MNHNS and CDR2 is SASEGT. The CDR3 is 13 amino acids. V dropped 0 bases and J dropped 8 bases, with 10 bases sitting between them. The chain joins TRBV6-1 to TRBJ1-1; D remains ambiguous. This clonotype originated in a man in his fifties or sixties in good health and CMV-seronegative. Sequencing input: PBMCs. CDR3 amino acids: CASSEALTAEAFF. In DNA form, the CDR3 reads TGTGCCAGCAGTGAAGCGCTGACTGCGGAAGCTTTCTTT.